A selection of T cell receptor beta chains follows, all from one sample in a study of T cell repertoires in cytomegalovirus infection. TCRdb passed the reads through MiXCR, listing each CDR3 protein once. The table lists a few hundred thousand distinct CDR3 sequences, roughly 16% of them singletons. The material sequenced was PBMCs. The receptors were gathered from a human donor in good health (CMV status not recorded). Some clones in this sample may be carry-over from other donors' samples. CDR3s include the opening cysteine and the closing phenylalanine or tryptophan. The D gene is left open where the match is weak. Expanded clones get a size class; other rows say once, few or many, or leave the size out.

V gene,clone size,D gene,J gene,CDR3 protein,CDR3 DNA
TRBV6-1,few,NA,TRBJ1-4,CASSDGAVAEKLFF,TGTGCCAGCAGTGACGGGGCTGTAGCTGAAAAACTGTTTTTT
TRBV4-1,few,NA,TRBJ1-4,CASSQDRTTRHEKLFF,TGCGCCAGCAGCCAAGACCGGACGACGCGACATGAAAAACTGTTTTTT
TRBV7-6,once,TRBD2,TRBJ2-5,CASSFRLAGYQETQYF,TGTGCTAGCAGCTTTAGACTAGCGGGGTACCAAGAGACCCAGTACTTC
TRBV2,NA,NA,TRBJ1-5,CASSGAPGPNQPQHF,TGTGCCAGCAGTGGTGCTCCGGGTCCCAATCAGCCCCAGCATTTT
TRBV28,few,TRBD1,TRBJ1-3,CASTYWTGDSGNTIYF,TGTGCCAGCACCTACTGGACAGGCGACTCTGGAAACACCATATATTTT
TRBV7-6,many,NA,TRBJ2-3,CASSLGGLNTDTQYF,TGTGCCAGCAGCTTAGGCGGGCTAAACACAGATACGCAGTATTTT
TRBV12-3/TRBV12-4,many,NA,TRBJ1-1,CASSLAGTGPTEAFF,TGTGCCAGCAGTTTAGCCGGTACAGGGCCCACTGAAGCTTTCTTT
TRBV6-5,few,NA,TRBJ2-3,CASSYSGGDTQYF,TGTGCCAGCAGTTACTCGGGGGGCGATACGCAGTATTTT
TRBV12-3/TRBV12-4,few,NA,TRBJ2-3,CASSLAGVGADTQYF,TGTGCCAGCAGTTTAGCGGGGGTTGGGGCAGATACGCAGTATTTT
TRBV6-6,NA,NA,TRBJ2-7,CASSLTLDEQYF,TGTGCCAGCAGTCTTACCTTGGACGAGCAGTACTTC
TRBV19,NA,TRBD1,TRBJ2-1,CASSRSDRLPYNEQFF,TGTGCCAGTAGTAGATCGGACAGGCTCCCCTACAATGAGCAGTTCTTC
TRBV6-1,few,NA,TRBJ2-2,CASRKSWVTGELFF,TGTGCCAGCAGGAAAAGTTGGGTGACCGGGGAGCTGTTTTTT
TRBV20-1,NA,NA,TRBJ2-7,CSARDWQDSYEQYF,TGCAGTGCTAGAGATTGGCAGGACTCCTACGAGCAGTACTTC
TRBV7-9,NA,NA,TRBJ2-6,CASSLVYRTVGTGANVLTF,TGTGCCAGCAGCTTAGTGTATCGAACGGTGGGCACCGGGGCCAACGTCCTGACTTTC
TRBV7-8,few,NA,TRBJ1-6,CASSLESWSSYNSPLHF,TGTGCCAGCAGCTTAGAGTCGTGGAGCTCCTATAATTCACCCCTCCACTTT
TRBV7-8,many,NA,TRBJ2-5,CASSLGVSGQETQYF,TGTGCCAGCAGCTTAGGGGTATCGGGCCAAGAGACCCAGTACTTC
TRBV6-5,NA,TRBD1,TRBJ1-2,CATAAPGQGYGYTF,TGTGCCACCGCCGCCCCGGGACAGGGCTATGGCTACACCTTC
TRBV20-1,few,TRBD1,TRBJ1-6,CSASTGTGASPLHF,TGCAGTGCTAGCACCGGGACAGGGGCTTCACCCCTCCACTTT
TRBV4-1,few,NA,TRBJ2-7,CASSQEVGFPYEQYF,TGCGCCAGCAGCCAAGAGGTCGGTTTTCCCTACGAGCAGTACTTC
TRBV3-1,NA,NA,TRBJ2-7,CASSQGDDREQYF,TGTGCCAGCAGCCAAGGCGACGATCGGGAGCAGTACTTC
TRBV12-3/TRBV12-4,many,NA,TRBJ1-6,CASSFDRALGSPLHF,TGTGCCAGCAGTTTCGACCGGGCCTTGGGTTCACCCCTCCACTTT
TRBV6-1,many,NA,TRBJ1-5,CASSDHTGSSRGSNQPQHF,TGTGCCAGCAGTGACCACACAGGGTCCTCGCGGGGTAGCAATCAGCCCCAGCATTTT
TRBV13,NA,NA,TRBJ2-5,CASSLLQQETQYF,TGTGCCAGCAGCTTACTACAGCAAGAGACCCAGTACTTC
TRBV4-3,many,NA,TRBJ1-2,CASSQEANLNYGYTF,TGCGCCAGCAGCCAAGAAGCCAACCTTAACTATGGCTACACCTTC
TRBV24-1,NA,NA,TRBJ2-2,CATSALEGVMNTGELFF,TGTGCCACCAGTGCCCTAGAGGGAGTTATGAACACCGGGGAGCTGTTTTTT
TRBV7-2,many,NA,TRBJ1-4,CASSLDGGGREKLFF,TGTGCCAGCAGCCTGGACGGGGGAGGAAGAGAAAAACTGTTTTTT
TRBV7-2,many,NA,TRBJ2-5,CASSLVGGKETQYF,TGTGCCAGCAGCTTAGTAGGAGGAAAAGAGACCCAGTACTTC
TRBV6-1,NA,NA,TRBJ2-1,CASIGQSRLF,TGTGCCAGCATTGGACAGAGCAGGCTCTTC
TRBV6-2/TRBV6-3,NA,TRBD1,TRBJ1-3,CASSWPRDRKTGNTIYF,TGTGCCAGCAGCTGGCCTCGGGACAGGAAGACTGGAAACACCATATATTTT
TRBV7-9,NA,NA,TRBJ1-5,CASSAGNNQPQHF,TGTGCCAGCAGCGCAGGTAACAATCAGCCCCAGCATTTT
TRBV7-9,many,NA,TRBJ2-2,CASSYGFTGELFF,TGTGCCAGCAGCTACGGGTTCACCGGGGAGCTGTTTTTT
TRBV7-2,few,NA,TRBJ1-2,CASSLIGVNYGYTF,TGTGCCAGCAGCTTAATTGGGGTGAACTATGGCTACACCTTC
TRBV7-4,NA,TRBD1,TRBJ2-1,CASSLQGVYNEQFF,TGTGCCAGCAGCTTACAGGGGGTTTACAATGAGCAGTTCTTC
TRBV28,many,NA,TRBJ1-6,CASSSLKGGLNSPLHF,TGTGCCAGCAGTTCACTCAAGGGGGGTTTGAATTCACCCCTCCACTTT
TRBV10-3,NA,TRBD1,TRBJ1-1,CAISDTGEHEAFF,TGTGCCATCAGTGACACAGGGGAGCATGAAGCTTTCTTT
TRBV18,few,TRBD1,TRBJ1-6,CASSPSGTGDSPLHF,TGTGCCAGCTCACCCTCCGGGACAGGGGATTCACCCCTCCACTTT
TRBV6-2/TRBV6-3,NA,TRBD2,TRBJ2-5,CASRRLAGSMETQYF,TGTGCCAGCCGTAGACTAGCGGGGAGTATGGAGACCCAGTACTTC
TRBV12-3/TRBV12-4,many,TRBD2,TRBJ2-3,CASSPRTSGGGDTQYF,TGTGCCAGCAGTCCCCGGACTAGCGGGGGGGGCGATACGCAGTATTTT
TRBV20-1,many,TRBD2,TRBJ2-1,CSARGNGGASYNEQFF,TGCAGTGCTAGAGGAAACGGGGGGGCGTCCTACAATGAGCAGTTCTTC
TRBV12-5,NA,NA,TRBJ2-1,CASGFGEATEQFF,TGTGCTAGTGGTTTTGGAGAGGCTACTGAGCAGTTCTTC
TRBV6-2/TRBV6-3,NA,NA,TRBJ1-5,CASSPQMHQPQHF,TGTGCCAGCAGTCCACAGATGCATCAGCCCCAGCATTTT
TRBV5-4,NA,NA,TRBJ1-2,CASSQDGGNYGYTF,TGTGCCAGCAGCCAAGATGGAGGGAACTATGGCTACACCTTC
TRBV4-2,many,TRBD1,TRBJ2-5,CASSQAQGADYQETQYF,TGTGCCAGCAGCCAAGCACAGGGGGCCGACTACCAAGAGACCCAGTACTTC
TRBV28,few,NA,TRBJ2-1,CASTDGGAYNEQFF,TGTGCCAGCACTGACGGGGGCGCCTACAATGAGCAGTTCTTC
TRBV20-1,NA,TRBD1,TRBJ2-5,CSARWNAGTGQETQYF,TGCAGTGCTAGATGGAACGCCGGGACAGGGCAAGAGACCCAGTACTTC
TRBV6-6,few,NA,TRBJ1-5,CASSEFMVSGGTQPQHF,TGTGCCAGCAGTGAGTTTATGGTGTCAGGTGGGACTCAGCCCCAGCATTTT
TRBV20-1,NA,TRBD2,TRBJ2-5,CSAQGWAGGGETQYF,TGCAGTGCCCAAGGGTGGGCGGGGGGCGGGGAGACCCAGTACTTC